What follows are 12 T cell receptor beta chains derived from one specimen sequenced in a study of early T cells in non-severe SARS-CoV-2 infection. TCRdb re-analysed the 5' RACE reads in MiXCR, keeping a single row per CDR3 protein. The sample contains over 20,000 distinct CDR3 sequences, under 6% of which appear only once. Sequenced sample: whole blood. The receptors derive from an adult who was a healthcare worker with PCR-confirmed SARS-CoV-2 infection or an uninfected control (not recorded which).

This chain's CDR3 is CSASRPPGQGVETQYF. CDR3 nucleotides: TGCAGTGCTAGTCGACCGCCGGGACAGGGGGTAGAGACCCAGTACTTC. The chain couples TRBV20-1 to TRBJ2-5; 11 bases are shared with TRBD1. Germline CDR1 DFQATT, CDR2 SNEGSKA (reference sequence). This CDR3 has 16 residues. After removal of 3 bases from V and 4 bases from J, the junction contained 10 bases not matched to a gene.

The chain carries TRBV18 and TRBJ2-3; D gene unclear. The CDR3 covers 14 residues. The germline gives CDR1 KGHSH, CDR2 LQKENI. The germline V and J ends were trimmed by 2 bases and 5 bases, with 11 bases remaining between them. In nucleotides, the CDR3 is TGTGCCAGCTCACCAACGGTAGCAGGAGATACGCAGTATTTT. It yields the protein CASSPTVAGDTQYF.

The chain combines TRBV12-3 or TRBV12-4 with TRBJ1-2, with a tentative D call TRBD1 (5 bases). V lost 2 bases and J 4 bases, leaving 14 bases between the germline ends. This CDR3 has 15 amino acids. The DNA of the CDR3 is TGTGCCAGCAGTTTAAGGCAGGGACCCGCCTATGGCTACACCTTC. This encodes CASSLRQGPAYGYTF.

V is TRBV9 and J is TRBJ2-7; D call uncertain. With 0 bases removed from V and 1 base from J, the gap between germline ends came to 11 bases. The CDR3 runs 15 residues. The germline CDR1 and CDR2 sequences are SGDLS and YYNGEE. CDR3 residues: CASSVGAAVSYEQYF. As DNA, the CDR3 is TGTGCCAGCAGCGTAGGGGCCGCGGTGTCCTACGAGCAGTACTTC.

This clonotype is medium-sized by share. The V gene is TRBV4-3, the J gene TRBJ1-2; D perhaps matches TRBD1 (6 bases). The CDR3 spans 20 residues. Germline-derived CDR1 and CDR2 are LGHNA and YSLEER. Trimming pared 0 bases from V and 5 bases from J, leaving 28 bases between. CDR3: CASSQDLPIVGQKVVYGYTF. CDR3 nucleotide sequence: TGCGCCAGCAGCCAAGATCTGCCGATCGTAGGACAGAAGGTGGTATATGGCTACACCTTC.

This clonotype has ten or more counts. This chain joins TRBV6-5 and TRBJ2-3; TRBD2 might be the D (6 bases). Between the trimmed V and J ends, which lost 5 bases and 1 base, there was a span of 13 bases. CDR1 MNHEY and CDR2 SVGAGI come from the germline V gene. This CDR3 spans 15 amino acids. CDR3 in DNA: TGTGCCAGCAGTCGGGACTTCCTAGGCACAGATACGCAGTATTTT. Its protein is CASSRDFLGTDTQYF.

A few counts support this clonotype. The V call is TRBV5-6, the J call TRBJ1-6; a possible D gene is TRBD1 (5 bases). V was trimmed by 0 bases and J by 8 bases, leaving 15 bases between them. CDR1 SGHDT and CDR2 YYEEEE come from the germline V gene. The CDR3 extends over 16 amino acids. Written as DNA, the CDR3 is TGTGCCAGCAGCTTGGGAGAAGTTACAGGTTATTCACCCCTCCACTTT. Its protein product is CASSLGEVTGYSPLHF.

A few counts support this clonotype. The CDR3 DNA follows: TGTGCCAGCAGCGGTAGGGTCCACGAGCAGTACTTC. It translates to CASSGRVHEQYF. The J gene is TRBJ2-7, the V gene TRBV6-2 or TRBV6-3; D ambiguous. The CDR3 sequence is 12 residues long. Trimming removed 6 bases at V and 5 bases at J, with 11 bases between. Germline CDR1 is MNHEY and CDR2 is SVGEGT.

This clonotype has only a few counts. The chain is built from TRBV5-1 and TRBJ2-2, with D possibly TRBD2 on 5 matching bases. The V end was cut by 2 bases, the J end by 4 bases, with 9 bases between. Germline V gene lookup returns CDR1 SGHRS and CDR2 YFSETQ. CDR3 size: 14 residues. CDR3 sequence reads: CASSFLRGTGELFF. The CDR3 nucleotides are TGCGCCAGCAGCTTTCTCCGGGGCACCGGGGAGCTGTTTTTT.

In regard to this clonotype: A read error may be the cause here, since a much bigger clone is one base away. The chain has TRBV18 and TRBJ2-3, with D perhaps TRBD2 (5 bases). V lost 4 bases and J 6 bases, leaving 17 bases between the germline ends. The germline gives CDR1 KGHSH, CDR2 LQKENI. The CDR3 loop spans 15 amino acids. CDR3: CASSLDLAGLDTQYF. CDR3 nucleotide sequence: TGTGCCAGCTCACTTGACCTAGCCGGGTTGGATACGCAGTATTTT.

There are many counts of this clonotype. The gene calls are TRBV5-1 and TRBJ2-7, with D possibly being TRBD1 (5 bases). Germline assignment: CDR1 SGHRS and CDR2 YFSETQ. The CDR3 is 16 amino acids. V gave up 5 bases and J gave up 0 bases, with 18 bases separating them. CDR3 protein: CASSRHRRSPSYEQYF. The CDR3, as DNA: TGCGCCAGCAGTCGGCACAGGCGATCTCCCTCCTACGAGCAGTACTTC.

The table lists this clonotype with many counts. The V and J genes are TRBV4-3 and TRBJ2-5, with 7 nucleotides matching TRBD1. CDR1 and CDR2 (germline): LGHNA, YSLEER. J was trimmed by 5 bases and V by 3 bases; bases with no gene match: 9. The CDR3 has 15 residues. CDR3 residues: CASSHDRDRAETQYF. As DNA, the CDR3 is TGCGCCAGCAGCCATGACCGGGACAGAGCGGAGACCCAGTACTTC.